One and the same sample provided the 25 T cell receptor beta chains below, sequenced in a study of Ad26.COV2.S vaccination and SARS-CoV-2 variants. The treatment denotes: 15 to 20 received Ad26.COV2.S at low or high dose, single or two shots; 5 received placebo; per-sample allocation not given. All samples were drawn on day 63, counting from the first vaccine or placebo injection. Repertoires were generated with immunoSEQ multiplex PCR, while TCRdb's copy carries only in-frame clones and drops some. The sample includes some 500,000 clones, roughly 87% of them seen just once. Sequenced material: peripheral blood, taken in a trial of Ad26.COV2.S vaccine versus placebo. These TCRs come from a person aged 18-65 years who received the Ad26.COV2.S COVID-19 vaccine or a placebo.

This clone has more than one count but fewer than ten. The CDR3 loop is CATKQWDSPLHF. The CDR3 region has the DNA TGTGCCACCAAACAGTGGGATTCACCCCTCCACTTT. The chain employs TRBV6-5 and TRBJ1-6; D not certain. This CDR3 contains 12 residues. Trimming took off 10 bases at V and 8 bases at J, with 12 bases between the two ends. The germline gives CDR1 MNHEY, CDR2 SVGAGI.

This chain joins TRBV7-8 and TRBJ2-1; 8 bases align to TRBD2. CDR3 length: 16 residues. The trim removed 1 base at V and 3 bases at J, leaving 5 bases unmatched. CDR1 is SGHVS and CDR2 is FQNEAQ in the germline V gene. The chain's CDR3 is CASSLGLAGDYNEQFF. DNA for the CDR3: TGTGCCAGCAGCTTAGGGCTAGCGGGTGACTACAATGAGCAGTTCTTC.

CDR3 coding DNA: TGTGCCATAACGGGACAGCGGTTAGCTGAAGCTTTCTTT. Residues: CAITGQRLAEAFF. The V call is TRBV28, the J call TRBJ1-1, with 7 bases aligning to TRBD1. CDR1 MDHEN and CDR2 SYDVKM come from the germline V gene. V shed 10 bases and J 6 bases; nucleotides not matched to a gene: 11. The CDR3 covers 13 residues.

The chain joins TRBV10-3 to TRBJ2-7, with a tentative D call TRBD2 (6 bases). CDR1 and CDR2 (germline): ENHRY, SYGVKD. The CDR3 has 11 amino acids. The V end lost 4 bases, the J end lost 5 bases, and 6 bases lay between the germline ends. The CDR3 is CAISGGDEQYV. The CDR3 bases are TGTGCCATCAGTGGGGGGGACGAGCAGTACGTC.

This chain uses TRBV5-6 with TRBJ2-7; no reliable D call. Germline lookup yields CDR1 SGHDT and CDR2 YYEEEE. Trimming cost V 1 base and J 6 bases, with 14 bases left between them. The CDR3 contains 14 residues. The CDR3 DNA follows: TGTGCCAGCAGCTTGAGACCACCGGTCCGCGAGCAGTACGTC. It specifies CASSLRPPVREQYV.

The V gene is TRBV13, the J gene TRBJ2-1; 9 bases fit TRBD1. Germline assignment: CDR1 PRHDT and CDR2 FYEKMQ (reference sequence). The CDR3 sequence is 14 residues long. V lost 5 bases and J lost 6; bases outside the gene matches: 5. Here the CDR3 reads CASSPGTGPNEQFF. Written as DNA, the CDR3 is TGTGCCAGCAGCCCAGGGACAGGGCCCAATGAGCAGTTCTTC.

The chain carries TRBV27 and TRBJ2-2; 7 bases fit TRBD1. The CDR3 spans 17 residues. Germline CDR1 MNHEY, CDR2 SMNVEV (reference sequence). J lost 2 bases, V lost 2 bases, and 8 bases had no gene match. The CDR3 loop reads CASSLKGGRINTGELFF. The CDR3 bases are TGTGCCAGCAGTTTAAAAGGGGGCAGGATAAACACCGGGGAGCTGTTTTTT.

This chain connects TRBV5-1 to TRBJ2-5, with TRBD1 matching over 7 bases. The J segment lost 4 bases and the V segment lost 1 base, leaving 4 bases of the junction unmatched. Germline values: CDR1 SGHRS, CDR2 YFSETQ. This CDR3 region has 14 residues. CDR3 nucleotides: TGCGCCAGCAGCTTGCCGGCAGGGGGAGAGACCCAGTACTTC. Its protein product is CASSLPAGGETQYF. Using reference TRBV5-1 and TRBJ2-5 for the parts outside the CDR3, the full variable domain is KAGVTQTPRYLIKTRGQQVTLSCSPISGHRSVSWYQQTPGQGLQFLFEYFSETQRNKGNFPGRFSGRQFSNSRSEMNVSTLELGDSALYLCASSLPAGGETQYFGPGTRLLVL.

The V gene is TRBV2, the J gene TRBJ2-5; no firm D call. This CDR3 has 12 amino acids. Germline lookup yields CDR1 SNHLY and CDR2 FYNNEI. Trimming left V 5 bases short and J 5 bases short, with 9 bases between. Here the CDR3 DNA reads TGTGCCAGCAGTTTCCAAGCCGAGACCCAGTACTTC. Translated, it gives CASSFQAETQYF.

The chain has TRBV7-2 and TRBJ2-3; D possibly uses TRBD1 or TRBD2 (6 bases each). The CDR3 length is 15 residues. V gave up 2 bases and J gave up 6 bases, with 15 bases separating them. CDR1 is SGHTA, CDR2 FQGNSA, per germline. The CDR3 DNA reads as TGTGCCAGCAGCTTATCCGGGGGCTCCGTTGATACGCAGTATTTT. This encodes CASSLSGGSVDTQYF.

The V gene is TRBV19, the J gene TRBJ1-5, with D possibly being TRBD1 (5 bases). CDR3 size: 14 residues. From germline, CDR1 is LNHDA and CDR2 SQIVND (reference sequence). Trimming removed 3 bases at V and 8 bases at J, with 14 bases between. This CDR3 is CASSINLGGKPQHF. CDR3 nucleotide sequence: TGTGCCAGTAGTATTAACCTTGGGGGTAAGCCCCAGCATTTT.

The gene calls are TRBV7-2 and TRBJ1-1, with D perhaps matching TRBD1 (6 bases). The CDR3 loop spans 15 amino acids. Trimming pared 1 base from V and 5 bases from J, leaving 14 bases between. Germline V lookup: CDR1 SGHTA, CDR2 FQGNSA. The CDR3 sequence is CASSLGPGGYTEAFF. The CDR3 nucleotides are TGTGCCAGCAGCTTAGGTCCCGGGGGCTATACTGAAGCTTTCTTT. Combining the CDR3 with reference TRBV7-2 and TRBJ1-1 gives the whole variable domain GAGVSQSPSNKVTEKGKDVELRCDPISGHTALYWYRQSLGQGLEFLIYFQGNSAPDKSGLPSDRFSAERTGGSVSTLTIQRTQQEDSAVYLCASSLGPGGYTEAFFGQGTRLTVV.

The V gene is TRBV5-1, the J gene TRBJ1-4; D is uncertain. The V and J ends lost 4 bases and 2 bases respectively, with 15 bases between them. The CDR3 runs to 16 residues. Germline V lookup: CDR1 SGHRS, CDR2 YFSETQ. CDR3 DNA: TGCGCCAGCAGCCCCAATCCGGCTCAGACTAATGAAAAACTGTTTTTT. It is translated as CASSPNPAQTNEKLFF.

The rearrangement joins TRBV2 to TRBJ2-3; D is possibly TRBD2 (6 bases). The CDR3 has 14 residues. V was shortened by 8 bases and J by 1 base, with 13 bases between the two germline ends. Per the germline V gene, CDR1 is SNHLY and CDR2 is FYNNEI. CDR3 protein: CASARGTRTDTQYF. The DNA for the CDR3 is TGTGCCAGCGCACGGGGGACGCGCACAGATACGCAGTATTTT.

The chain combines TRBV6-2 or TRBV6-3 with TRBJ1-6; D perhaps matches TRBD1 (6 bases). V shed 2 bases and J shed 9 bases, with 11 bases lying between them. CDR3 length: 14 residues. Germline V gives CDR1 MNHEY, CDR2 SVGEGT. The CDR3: CASSYRQDSSPLHF. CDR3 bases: TGTGCCAGCAGTTACCGACAGGATTCTTCACCCCTCCACTTT.

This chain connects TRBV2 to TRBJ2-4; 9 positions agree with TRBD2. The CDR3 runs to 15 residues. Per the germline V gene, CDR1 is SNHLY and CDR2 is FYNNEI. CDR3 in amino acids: CATSSGSAGGAPQYF. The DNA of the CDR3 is TGTGCTACCAGCAGTGGATCGGCGGGAGGGGCGCCCCAGTACTTC.

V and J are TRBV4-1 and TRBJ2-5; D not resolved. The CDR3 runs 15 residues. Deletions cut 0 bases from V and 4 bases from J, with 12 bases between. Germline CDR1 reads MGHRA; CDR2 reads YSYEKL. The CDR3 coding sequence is TGCGCCAGCAGCCAAGATAGGCTAGGCCCAGAGACCCAGTACTTC. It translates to CASSQDRLGPETQYF.

The CDR3 loop reads CASSITGGSYNEQFF. CDR3 DNA: TGTGCCAGCAGCATCACAGGGGGCTCCTACAATGAGCAGTTCTTC. V is TRBV11-1 and J is TRBJ2-1, with 8 nucleotides matching TRBD1. There are 15 residues in the CDR3. The junction had 3 bases not matched to a gene; V was cut back by 5 bases and J by 0 bases. Germline CDR1 SGHAT, CDR2 FQDESV (reference sequence).

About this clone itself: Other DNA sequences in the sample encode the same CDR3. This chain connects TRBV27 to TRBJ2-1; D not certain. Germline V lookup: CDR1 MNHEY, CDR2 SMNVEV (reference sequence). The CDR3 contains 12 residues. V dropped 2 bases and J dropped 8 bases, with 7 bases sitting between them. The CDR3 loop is CASSLLGDEQFF. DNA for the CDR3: TGTGCCAGCAGTTTACTGGGCGATGAGCAGTTCTTC.

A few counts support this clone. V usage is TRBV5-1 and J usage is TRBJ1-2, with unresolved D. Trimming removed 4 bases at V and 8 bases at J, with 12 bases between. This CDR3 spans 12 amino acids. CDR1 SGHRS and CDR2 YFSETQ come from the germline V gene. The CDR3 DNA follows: TGCGCCAGCAGCCCAAACCAGGAGGGCTACACCTTC. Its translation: CASSPNQEGYTF.

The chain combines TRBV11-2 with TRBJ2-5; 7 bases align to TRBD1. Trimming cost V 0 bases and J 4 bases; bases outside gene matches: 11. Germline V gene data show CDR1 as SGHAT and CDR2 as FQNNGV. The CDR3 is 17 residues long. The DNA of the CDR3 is TGTGCCAGCAGCTTAGATCTATCGTTAGGGGGCGGAGAGACCCAGTACTTC. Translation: CASSLDLSLGGGETQYF.

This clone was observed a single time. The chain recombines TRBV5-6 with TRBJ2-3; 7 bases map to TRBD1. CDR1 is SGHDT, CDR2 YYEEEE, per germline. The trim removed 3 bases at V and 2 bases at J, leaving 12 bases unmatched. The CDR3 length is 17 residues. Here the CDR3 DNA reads TGTGCCAGCAGCTCCCTGTTTAGACAGGGCACCACAGATACGCAGTATTTT. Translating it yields CASSSLFRQGTTDTQYF.

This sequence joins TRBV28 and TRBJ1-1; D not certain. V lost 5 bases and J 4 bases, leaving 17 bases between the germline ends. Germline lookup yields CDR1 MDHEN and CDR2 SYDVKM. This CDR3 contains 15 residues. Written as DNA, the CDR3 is TGTGCCAGCAGTCCCTCCGCTCAGGTGATCACTGAAGCTTTCTTT. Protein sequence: CASSPSAQVITEAFF.

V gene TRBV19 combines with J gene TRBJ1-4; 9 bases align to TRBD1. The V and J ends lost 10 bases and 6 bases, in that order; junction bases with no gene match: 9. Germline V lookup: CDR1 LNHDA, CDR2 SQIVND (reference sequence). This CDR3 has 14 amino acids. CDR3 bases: TGTGCCACGAAAGACGGACAGGGGTATGAAAAACTGTTTTTT. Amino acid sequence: CATKDGQGYEKLFF.

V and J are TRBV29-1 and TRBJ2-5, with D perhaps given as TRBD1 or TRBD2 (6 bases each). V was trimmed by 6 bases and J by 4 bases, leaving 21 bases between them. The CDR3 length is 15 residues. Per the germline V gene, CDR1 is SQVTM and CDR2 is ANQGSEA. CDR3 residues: CSVKSTGWGGETQYF. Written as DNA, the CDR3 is TGCAGCGTCAAATCAACAGGGTGGGGAGGAGAGACCCAGTACTTC.